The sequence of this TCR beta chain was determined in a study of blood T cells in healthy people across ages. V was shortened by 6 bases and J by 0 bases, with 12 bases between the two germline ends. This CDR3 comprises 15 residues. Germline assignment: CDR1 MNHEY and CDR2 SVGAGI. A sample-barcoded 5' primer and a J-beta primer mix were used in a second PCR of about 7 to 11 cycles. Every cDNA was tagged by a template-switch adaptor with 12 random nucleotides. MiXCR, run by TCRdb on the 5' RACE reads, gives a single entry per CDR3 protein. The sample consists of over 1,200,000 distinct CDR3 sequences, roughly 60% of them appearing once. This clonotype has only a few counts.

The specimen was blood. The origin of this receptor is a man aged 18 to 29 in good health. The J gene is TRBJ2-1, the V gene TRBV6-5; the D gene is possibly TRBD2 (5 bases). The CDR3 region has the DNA TGTGCCAGCAGGGGAGCGGCGAGCTCCTACAATGAGCAGTTCTTC. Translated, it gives CASRGAASSYNEQFF.